This is a list of T cell receptor beta chains from one sample in a study of vaccination and CD4 T cells after COVID-19. What these receptors recognize is not known. TCRdb ran MiXCR on the PCR reads and lists one entry per CDR3 protein. The sample has under 25,000 distinct CDR3 sequences, approximately 27% seen once. Sequencing was performed on cultured CD4+ T cells from blood. The receptor set was obtained from a human donor with COVID-19. CDR3s include the opening cysteine and the closing phenylalanine or tryptophan. Each record gives: D gene, J gene, V gene, clone size, CDR3 DNA, CDR3 protein. The D gene is left open where the match is weak. Some rows have no size entry. The others give once, few or many, or a class for an expanded clone.

>NA|TRBJ2-6|TRBV5-1|once
TGCGCCAGCAGCTTGGAAAGCTCTGGGGCCAACGTCCTGACTTTC
CASSLESSGANVLTF
>TRBD1|TRBJ2-1|TRBV7-2|few
TGTGCCAGCAGCTTATCACCTCAGGTCGGGACAGAGCTTTTTGGTGAGCAGTTCTTC
CASSLSPQVGTELFGEQFF
>TRBD1|TRBJ1-1|TRBV12-5|NA
TGTGCTAGTGGACCGGGACAGCCGCATGAAGCTTTCTTT
CASGPGQPHEAFF
>NA|TRBJ2-7|TRBV21-1|NA
TGTGCCAGCTACCCAGGGGACAGGCTCTCCTACGAGCAGTACTTC
CASYPGDRLSYEQYF
>NA|TRBJ1-4|TRBV29-1|NA
TGCAGCGCCACAGTTGCAACTAATGAAAAACTGTTTTTT
CSATVATNEKLFF
>NA|TRBJ1-5|TRBV6-1|medium-sized
TGTGCCAGCCATATTTATTCCGGGACACATCAGCCCCAGCATTTT
CASHIYSGTHQPQHF
>NA|TRBJ2-2|TRBV20-1|few
TGCAGTGCTAGAGAAGTGGGGGCGGGAGCCACCGGGGAGCTGTTTTTT
CSAREVGAGATGELFF
>TRBD1|TRBJ2-7|TRBV11-1|NA
TGTGCCAGCAGCCGGGACAGGCCCTACGAGCAGTACTTC
CASSRDRPYEQYF
>NA|TRBJ2-3|TRBV7-2|few
TGTGCCAGCAGCTTACCGGCGGGCGCCACAGATACGCAGTATTTT
CASSLPAGATDTQYF
>TRBD1|TRBJ2-1|TRBV19|few
TGTGCCAGTAGTACCCTAGACAGGGGGCTATTCAATGAGCAGTTCTTC
CASSTLDRGLFNEQFF
>TRBD2|TRBJ2-1|TRBV5-6|NA
TGTGCCAGCAGCCCAGCGGGGGGCTCATACAATGAGCAGTTCTTC
CASSPAGGSYNEQFF
>NA|TRBJ2-4|TRBV7-2|NA
TGTGCCAGCAGCCAAGGACAGAATTTAGCCAAAAACATTCAGTACTTC
CASSQGQNLAKNIQYF
>NA|TRBJ1-5|TRBV2|few
TGTGCCAGCACTCGGGACAGCAATCAGCCCCAGCATTTT
CASTRDSNQPQHF
>TRBD2|TRBJ2-3|TRBV19|NA
TGTGCCAGTAGTACAGCAGCGGGGGATAAAGATACGCAGTATTTT
CASSTAAGDKDTQYF
>NA|TRBJ1-6|TRBV19|NA
TGTGCCAGTAGTATAGTAGCAGTTAATTCACCCCTCCACTTT
CASSIVAVNSPLHF
>NA|TRBJ1-2|TRBV7-9|medium-sized
TGTGCCAGCGGATATCGACAGTCTTATGGCTACACCTTC
CASGYRQSYGYTF
>NA|TRBJ1-1|TRBV20-1|few
TGCAGTGCTAGTGGGGAGCCCACTGAAGCTTTCTTT
CSASGEPTEAFF
>NA|TRBJ1-5|TRBV7-2|NA
TGTGCCAGCAGCTTCGGGGGTTTGGATCAGCCCCAGCATTTT
CASSFGGLDQPQHF
>NA|TRBJ1-1|TRBV7-2|NA
TGTGCCAGCAGCTTAGGGGCGGGGCCTGAAGCTTTCTTT
CASSLGAGPEAFF
>NA|TRBJ1-5|TRBV6-1|medium-sized
TGTGCCAGCAGTGAAGTTAGGGCAACAGGACTAGTGAGGTATAGCAATCAGCCCCAGCATTTT
CASSEVRATGLVRYSNQPQHF
>NA|TRBJ2-3|TRBV7-2|few
TGTGCCAGCAGCTTAGGACCCACAGATACGCAGTATTTT
CASSLGPTDTQYF
>NA|TRBJ1-6|TRBV7-8|few
TGTGCCAGCAGCCAACCCGGCGGGGGAAACGCACCCCTCCACTTT
CASSQPGGGNAPLHF
>NA|TRBJ2-2|TRBV20-1|few
TGCAGTGTTAGCCGGTCCACGAACACCGGGGAGCTGTTTTTT
CSVSRSTNTGELFF
>NA|TRBJ1-4|TRBV30|few
TGTGCCTGGGCGGACGGTCGGAAACTGTTTTTT
CAWADGRKLFF
>NA|TRBJ1-2|TRBV12-3/TRBV12-4|few
TGTGCCAGCACCTCGACCAGGCAGGGCTACACCTTC
CASTSTRQGYTF
>NA|TRBJ1-6|TRBV27|few
TGTGCCAGCAGTCACAGGTCCTATAATTCACCCCTCCACTTT
CASSHRSYNSPLHF
>NA|TRBJ1-5|TRBV30|medium-sized
TGTGCCTGGAGTGTCAGCTCGGTTCGTCAGCCCCAGCATTTT
CAWSVSSVRQPQHF
>NA|TRBJ1-3|TRBV5-8|once
TGTGCCAGCAGATTCACAAACACCATATATTTT
CASRFTNTIYF
>NA|TRBJ2-3|TRBV5-8|NA
TGTGCCAGCAGCCCACGGCGGACAGATACGCAGTATTTT
CASSPRRTDTQYF
>NA|TRBJ1-1|TRBV7-2|few
TGTGCCAGCAGCCAGAGTGGGGGGGCGGGCACTGAAGCTTTCTTT
CASSQSGGAGTEAFF
>TRBD1|TRBJ2-2|TRBV7-6|NA
TGTGCCAGCAGCCGACCGGGGGGGACAGGGGGGCCCGGGGAGCTGTTTTTT
CASSRPGGTGGPGELFF
>TRBD2|TRBJ2-3|TRBV15|NA
TGTGCCACCAGCAGGACCCGACATCAAGCGGGGGGGATCGCAGATACGCAGTATTTT
CATSRTRHQAGGIADTQYF
>TRBD2|TRBJ2-1|TRBV14|NA
TGTGCCAGCAGCCATGGCGGGGGGGGGAACTATGAGCAGTTCTTC
CASSHGGGGNYEQFF
>TRBD1|TRBJ1-2|TRBV6-1|few
TGTGCCAGCAGTGACGACAGGGCCCAGGTTTCGGGCTACACCTTC
CASSDDRAQVSGYTF
>NA|TRBJ1-6|TRBV6-4|NA
TGTGCCAGCAACTTACCGGGACGGAATAATTCACCCCTCCACTTT
CASNLPGRNNSPLHF
>NA|TRBJ2-2|TRBV27|few
TGTGCCAGCAGTTGGGACTGGAACACCGGGGAGCTGTTTTTT
CASSWDWNTGELFF
>NA|TRBJ2-7|TRBV20-1|few
TGCAGTGCTCGAGACCGGCGGGACATCATCTACGAGCAGTACTTC
CSARDRRDIIYEQYF
>TRBD2|TRBJ2-5|TRBV2|few
TGTGCCAGCAGTGAGGCAAGCGGGGAGATCAAGACCCAGTACTTC
CASSEASGEIKTQYF
>NA|TRBJ1-2|TRBV3-1|few
TGTGCCAGCAGCCATCGGTCCCCCGGGGGCTACACCTTC
CASSHRSPGGYTF
>NA|TRBJ1-1|TRBV12-3/TRBV12-4|NA
TGTGCCAGCACCGCTGGGGCCATGGGTGGGATGAACACTGAAGCTTTCTTT
CASTAGAMGGMNTEAFF
>TRBD1|TRBJ1-1|TRBV2|few
TGTGCCAGCAGTGGCCCCGGGACAGGGGAAGGGGAGACTGAAGCTTTCTTT
CASSGPGTGEGETEAFF
>NA|TRBJ2-2|TRBV2|few
TGTGCCAGCAGTGAAGCCCTGAACACCGGGGAGCTGTTTTTT
CASSEALNTGELFF
>NA|TRBJ1-2|TRBV7-6|few
TGTGCCAGCAGCGAACAGGGTGGCTATGGCTACACCTTC
CASSEQGGYGYTF
>NA|TRBJ2-7|TRBV5-1|NA
TGCGCCAGCAGCAGTCAGGGATCGGGGGAGCAGTACTTC
CASSSQGSGEQYF
>NA|TRBJ1-2|TRBV11-3|NA
TGTGCCAGCAGCTCAAACCGAAAGAACTGTGACTACACCTTC
CASSSNRKNCDYTF
>TRBD1|TRBJ2-2|TRBV3-1|NA
TGTGCCAGCAGCCAATCAAGACAGGGGGCTTTTGGCGGGGAGCTGTTTTTT
CASSQSRQGAFGGELFF
>NA|TRBJ1-1|TRBV5-1|NA
TGCGCCAGCAGCAGCCCAGGGAACACTGAAGCTTTCTTT
CASSSPGNTEAFF
>TRBD1|TRBJ1-4|TRBV6-1|NA
TGTGCCAGCAGTGAAGCGCTTGTCGGTGAGGGGGCTTTAGAAAAACTGTTTTTT
CASSEALVGEGALEKLFF